These 13 T cell receptor beta chains were all obtained from the same sample, sequenced in a study of blood T cell repertoires in COVID-19. Here immunoSEQ multiplex PCR was the method, and the copy in TCRdb shows in-frame clones only, minus some. The sample lists 180,000 or so clones, roughly 80% occurring once. The sample taken for sequencing was PBMCs or T cells enriched from blood (not recorded which). The receptors stem from a man aged 45-65 years who had recovered from COVID-19.

CDR3 nucleotides: TGTGCCAGCAGCCAGAGCGGGCTGGCGGGGAGAACCGGGGAGCTGTTTTTT. Amino acid sequence: CASSQSGLAGRTGELFF. The V and J genes are TRBV11-3 and TRBJ2-2, with D possibly matching TRBD2 (6 bases). V lost 5 bases and J lost 5, with 21 bases in between. From germline, CDR1 is SGHNT and CDR2 YENEEA. This CDR3 has 17 residues.

This rearrangement joins TRBV6-5 to TRBJ1-2, with TRBD1 identical over 7 bases. The CDR3 has 15 amino acids. V shed 5 bases, J shed 6 bases, and the junction held 12 bases outside the gene matches. CDR1 and CDR2 (germline): MNHEY, SVGAGI. DNA of the CDR3: TGTGCCAGCAGTCCTACCGCAGGACAGGAAGATGGCTACACCTTC. It is translated as CASSPTAGQEDGYTF.

J is TRBJ2-1 and V is TRBV11-2, with D possibly being TRBD2 (5 bases). V lost 2 bases and J 16 bases, leaving 15 bases between the germline ends. Germline V lookup: CDR1 SGHAT, CDR2 FQNNGV. This CDR3 is built from 12 residues. CDR3 DNA sequence: TGTGCCAGCAGCTTACTAGGGCGGGCCATTTTCTTC. Protein sequence: CASSLLGRAIFF. Variable domain in full (rest from reference TRBV11-2 and TRBJ2-1): EAGVAQSPRYKIIEKRQSVAFWCNPISGHATLYWYQQILGQGPKLLIQFQNNGVVDDSQLPKDRFSAERLKGVDSTLKIQPAKLEDSAVYLCASSLLGRAIFFGPGTRLTVL.

The CDR3 region has the DNA TGTGCCAGCTCGGCAAACGGGGACCCCGTGGCCGGAGCGGGCGAGCAGTACTTC. Translating it yields CASSANGDPVAGAGEQYF. The V call is TRBV18, the J call TRBJ2-7; a weak D match, TRBD2 (6 bases). Trimming left V 6 bases short and J 6 bases short, with 30 bases between. This CDR3 region has 18 residues. Per germline, CDR1 KGHSH and CDR2 LQKENI.

The rearrangement uses TRBV11-1 and TRBJ1-1; D gene unclear. CDR1 and CDR2 from the germline V gene are SGHAT and FQDESV (reference sequence). V gave up 7 bases and J gave up 6 bases, with 21 bases separating them. The CDR3 totals 15 residues. CDR3 loop: CASTPSAAKAPEAFF. The CDR3 DNA reads as TGTGCCAGCACCCCCAGCGCGGCGAAGGCCCCTGAAGCTTTCTTT.

The chain is built from TRBV6-4 and TRBJ1-6; 10 positions agree with TRBD1. The germline gives CDR1 MRHNA, CDR2 SNTAGT. Trimming cost V 8 bases and J 5 bases; bases outside gene matches: 9. The CDR3 is made up of 16 amino acids. CDR3 sequence: CASRDTGTGDNSPLHF. CDR3 in DNA: TGTGCCAGCCGCGATACCGGGACAGGGGATAATTCACCCCTCCACTTT.

This clone was seen once. This chain uses TRBV18 with TRBJ2-1, with TRBD2 as a possible D gene (7 bases). This CDR3 has 14 amino acids. Germline V lookup: CDR1 KGHSH, CDR2 LQKENI. V was cut by 6 bases and J by 10 bases, with 19 bases left in between. The CDR3 sequence: CASSMWGGFEEQFF. CDR3 coding DNA: TGTGCCAGCTCGATGTGGGGGGGCTTTGAGGAGCAGTTCTTC.

The chain joins TRBV11-3 to TRBJ2-7, with TRBD1 identical over 10 bases. J gave up 5 bases and V 5 bases, and 0 bases lay outside the gene matches. The CDR3 sequence is 12 residues long. CDR1 is SGHNT and CDR2 is YENEEA in the germline V gene. DNA of the CDR3: TGTGCCAGCAGCGGGACAGGGGACGAGCAGTACTTC. Translation gives CASSGTGDEQYF.

J is TRBJ2-7 and V is TRBV19; a possible D gene is TRBD1 (6 bases). The CDR3 has 13 residues. Trimming took 7 bases from V and 3 from J, leaving 13 bases between them. Germline V gives CDR1 LNHDA, CDR2 SQIVND (reference sequence). The CDR3 loop reads CASKGETLYEQYF. In DNA, the CDR3 is TGTGCCAGTAAGGGGGAGACACTCTACGAGCAGTACTTC.

The genes are TRBV11-2 and TRBJ1-2, with 8 bases aligning to TRBD1. There are 13 residues in the CDR3. V lost 6 bases, J lost 7 bases, and 7 bases stayed unmatched. Germline V CDR1 and CDR2: SGHAT, FQNNGV. CDR3 residues: CASRQTGGGGYTF. CDR3 coding DNA: TGTGCCAGCAGACAAACAGGGGGAGGTGGCTACACCTTC.

This rearrangement joins TRBV29-1 to TRBJ2-5, with a possible D match to TRBD1 (6 bases). The V end lost 6 bases, the J end lost 1 base, and 12 bases lay between the germline ends. Germline V gives CDR1 SQVTM, CDR2 ANQGSEA. This CDR3 has 13 amino acids. The CDR3: CSVGWDTQETQYF. The CDR3 DNA sequence: TGCAGCGTGGGATGGGACACCCAAGAGACCCAGTACTTC.

The chain recombines TRBV19 with TRBJ1-3; a possible D gene is TRBD1 (5 bases). Trimming removed 3 bases from V and 3 bases from J, with 9 bases in between. The CDR3 is made up of 14 amino acids. Looked up from germline, CDR1 is LNHDA and CDR2 is SQIVND (reference sequence). The CDR3 DNA sequence: TGTGCCAGTAGTATTAGGGGCCTTGGAAACACCATATATTTT. Translation gives CASSIRGLGNTIYF.

The chain recombines TRBV7-8 with TRBJ2-2, with 15 bases lining up with TRBD2. The CDR3 is 19 residues long. V lost 1 base, J lost 7 bases, and 10 bases stayed unmatched. Germline V lookup: CDR1 SGHVS, CDR2 FQNEAQ. The CDR3 bases are TGTGCCAGCAGCTTAGTAACGGGACTAGCGGGGGGATTGCACGGGGAGCTGTTTTTT. This gives the protein CASSLVTGLAGGLHGELFF. Full variable domain (outside the CDR3, taken from reference TRBV7-8 and TRBJ2-2): GAGVSQSPRYKVAKRGQDVALRCDPISGHVSLFWYQQALGQGPEFLTYFQNEAQLDKSGLPSDRFFAERPEGSVSTLKIQRTQQEDSAVYLCASSLVTGLAGGLHGELFFGEGSRLTVL.